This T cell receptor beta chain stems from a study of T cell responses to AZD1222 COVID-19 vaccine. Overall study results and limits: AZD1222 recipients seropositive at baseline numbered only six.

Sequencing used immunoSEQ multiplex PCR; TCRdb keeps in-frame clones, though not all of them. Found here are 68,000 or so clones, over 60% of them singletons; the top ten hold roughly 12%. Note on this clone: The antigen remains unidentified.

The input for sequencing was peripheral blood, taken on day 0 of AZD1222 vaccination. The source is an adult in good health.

The CDR3, as DNA: TGTGCCAGTAGTACCCGGACAGGGGCGAACTACGAGCAGTACTTC. Its translation is CASSTRTGANYEQYF. The chain carries TRBV19 and TRBJ2-7; TRBD1 matches at 9 bases. The CDR3 is made up of 15 amino acids. Trimming cost V 4 bases and J 3 bases; bases outside gene matches: 7. CDR1 is LNHDA, CDR2 SQIVND, per germline (reference sequence).